This entry is about one T cell receptor beta chain. This clone's antigen is unknown. Qualities for individual bases were not recorded, and no much larger clone is one base off. This was a case-control study nested in a cohort of healthcare workers in London, UK, who had nasopharyngeal swab PCR tests and blood samples taken every week. Between 23 and 31 March 2020, the week of the UK lockdown, healthcare workers were enrolled and then followed up weekly for as long as 16 weeks. The data are from a study of early T cells in non-severe SARS-CoV-2 infection (dated by TCRdb to the early 2020s). In the study overall: TCR sequencing used bulk RNA from unsorted whole blood, so alpha and beta chains could not be paired. The study at large found these results: VDJdb matching was skewed toward anti-spike CD8 responses and likely underestimated virus-specific expansions by missing private and CD4 specificities.

Trimming removed 6 bases from V and 5 bases from J; the gene matches leave 4 bases unexplained. In the germline V gene (reference sequence), CDR1 corresponds to DFQATT and CDR2 to SNEGSKA. From its cysteine to its phenylalanine, the CDR3 spans 11 amino acids. Just CDR3 DNA is preserved here, 33 bases in frame from base 1. The library was made by 5' RACE. TCRdb shows the sequencer as NextSeq 500. The TCR library protocol attached unique molecular identifiers to individual cDNA molecules to correct for sequencing error and PCR bias. Both TCR alpha and beta chains were sequenced, and tight co-correlation was observed between alpha and beta sequence abundances in each sample. The authors processed their data as follows. Decombinator V4 was used to annotate the V gene, J gene and CDR3 of the TCR sequences. Expanded TCRs were defined as changing significantly between any two time points under a Poisson model with p below 0.0001. TCR abundances were normalised to the total number of TCRs sequenced per sample and were expressed as counts per million. TRAV1-2 paired with TRAJ12, TRAJ20 or TRAJ33 defined MAIT TCRs, while TRAV10 paired with TRAJ18 defined iNKT TCRs. A search of VDJdb, accessed on 1 November 2021, was run for TCRs annotated to CMV, EBV and SARS-CoV-2, with TCRs annotated for multiple antigens excluded. TCRdb reran the public reads through fastp at Q25 and MiXCR, keeping productive beta chains. Rows are combined by CDR3 protein, so each entry shows the most common genes and DNA. The V and J calls follow TCRdb's processing rather than the paper's. Across this sample there are 25,000 to 30,000 distinct CDR3 sequences, with about 4.6% seen only once. The biggest ten clones account for 10% to 13% of the sample.

The receptor's source is an adult who was a healthcare worker with PCR-confirmed SARS-CoV-2 infection or an uninfected control (not recorded which). Specimen: whole blood. The V gene is TRBV20-1 and the J gene is TRBJ2-7; TRBD1 agrees with 7 junctional bases. The nucleotide sequence reads TGCAGTGCCGCACAGGGGAACGAGCAGTACTTC. The resulting protein is CSAAQGNEQYF.